This entry lists 15 T cell receptor beta chains sequenced from one sample in a study of blood T cell repertoires in COVID-19. Clones were sequenced by immunoSEQ multiplex PCR, and TCRdb holds only the in-frame ones, with some missing. The sample includes fewer than 250,000 clones, 70% to 90% of them seen just once. Sequencing was performed on PBMCs or T cells enriched from blood (not recorded which). These receptors all stem from a middle-aged woman in a cohort exposed to, infected with or recovered from COVID-19 (not recorded which).

The chain combines TRBV6-6 with TRBJ1-2; 7 nucleotides match TRBD1. The V segment lost 5 bases and the J segment 2 bases; nucleotides outside the gene matches: 2. This CDR3 region has 13 residues. Germline CDR1 reads MNHNY; CDR2 reads SVGAGI (reference sequence). The CDR3 sequence: CASSRTGNYGYTF. CDR3 nucleotide sequence: TGTGCCAGCAGTAGGACAGGAAACTATGGCTACACCTTC.

V is TRBV4-3 and J is TRBJ2-1, with 9 bases that match TRBD1. Looked up from germline, CDR1 is LGHNA and CDR2 is YSLEER. The trim removed 0 bases at V and 8 bases at J, leaving 11 bases unmatched. The CDR3 is 17 residues long. The CDR3 DNA follows: TGCGCCAGCAGCCAAGAATCGTTCAGACAGGGGGGCGATGAGCAGTTCTTC. Residues: CASSQESFRQGGDEQFF.

V usage is TRBV5-1 and J usage is TRBJ1-1; possible D gene TRBD1, 5 bases. This CDR3 region has 14 residues. Trimming shortened V by 0 bases and J by 1 base, and 7 bases separated the two germline ends. Germline-derived CDR1 and CDR2 are SGHRS and YFSETQ. CDR3 region: CASSLATGNTEAFF. As DNA, the CDR3 is TGCGCCAGCAGCTTGGCCACAGGGAACACTGAAGCTTTCTTT.

The chain combines TRBV28 with TRBJ1-1, with D possibly matching TRBD1 (5 bases). Germline V gene sequence: CDR1 MDHEN, CDR2 SYDVKM. The CDR3 runs to 14 residues. Trimming left V 5 bases short and J 2 bases short, with 12 bases between. The CDR3 loop reads CASSRLGGNTEAFF. CDR3 nucleotides: TGTGCCAGCAGTCGCCTGGGGGGTAACACTGAAGCTTTCTTT.

The chain has TRBV6-5 and TRBJ1-1, with D unresolved. V lost 6 bases, J lost 5 bases, and 13 bases lay in between. CDR1 is MNHEY and CDR2 is SVGAGI in the germline V gene. This CDR3 is 13 amino acids long. CDR3 nucleotides: TGTGCCAGCAGGCGCAATCGAGGGACTGAAGCTTTCTTT. The encoded protein is CASRRNRGTEAFF.

This chain links TRBV19 with TRBJ2-2, with 9 bases matching TRBD1. Per the germline V gene, CDR1 is LNHDA and CDR2 is SQIVND (reference sequence). The CDR3 sequence is 17 residues long. V was pared by 5 bases and J by 3 bases, with 10 bases of the junction left unmatched. CDR3 in amino acids: CASSSARQGVYTGELFF. CDR3 DNA: TGTGCCAGTAGTTCGGCACGACAGGGGGTTTACACCGGGGAGCTGTTTTTT.

This chain joins TRBV7-9 and TRBJ2-7; 7 bases fit TRBD2. V gave up 5 bases and J gave up 5 bases; unmatched junction bases: 15. Germline V gene lookup returns CDR1 SEHNR and CDR2 FQNEAQ (reference sequence). This CDR3 is 16 amino acids long. The CDR3 loop is CASSPQSGREWNEQYF. CDR3 nucleotides: TGTGCCAGCAGCCCCCAATCTGGGCGGGAGTGGAACGAGCAGTACTTC. The full variable domain, with the rest looked up from reference TRBV7-9 and TRBJ2-7, is DTGVSQNPRHKITKRGQNVTFRCDPISEHNRLYWYRQTLGQGPEFLTYFQNEAQLEKSRLLSDRFSAERPKGSFSTLEIQRTEQGDSAMYLCASSPQSGREWNEQYFGPGTRLTVT.

This chain joins TRBV11-3 and TRBJ2-1; 7 nucleotides align to TRBD2. Germline CDR1 is SGHNT and CDR2 is YENEEA. The length of the CDR3 is 15 residues. The ends lost 5 bases at V and 2 bases at J; junction bases unmatched: 6. DNA for the CDR3: TGTGCCAGCAGCCCTGGCGGGGGAACCTACAATGAGCAGTTCTTC. Its protein product is CASSPGGGTYNEQFF.

This clone appeared a few times. The chain recombines TRBV4-2 with TRBJ1-1; 9 bases are shared with TRBD1. The CDR3 is 16 residues long. CDR1 is LGHNA and CDR2 is YNFKEQ in the germline V gene. Trimming removed 1 base from V and 4 bases from J; junction bases left unmatched: 7. CDR3 nucleotides: TGTGCCAGCAGCCAAGTGGGGACAGGGTTGGTCACTGAAGCTTTCTTT. This translates into CASSQVGTGLVTEAFF.

The J gene is TRBJ1-5, the V gene TRBV19, with a possible D match to TRBD1 (5 bases). The CDR3 has 16 amino acids. Trimming left V 9 bases short and J 0 bases short, with 18 bases between. Germline CDR1 and CDR2: LNHDA and SQIVND (reference sequence). The CDR3 bases are TGTGCCAGCGCACTTACGGGACTGAATAGCAATCAGCCCCAGCATTTT. This sequence encodes CASALTGLNSNQPQHF.

The CDR3 region has the DNA TGCGCCAGCAGCTGGACTAGCGGGGGGTATGCCTACAATGAGCAGTTCTTC. It is translated as CASSWTSGGYAYNEQFF. V and J are TRBV5-1 and TRBJ2-1; TRBD2 aligns across 14 bases. The CDR3 runs 17 residues. Germline V gene lookup returns CDR1 SGHRS and CDR2 YFSETQ. V was clipped by 3 bases and J by 2 bases; unmatched bases: 4.

The table lists this clone with a few counts. The chain employs TRBV6-1 and TRBJ1-2; TRBD1 aligns across 8 bases. Germline assignment: CDR1 MNHNS and CDR2 SASEGT. The CDR3 totals 15 residues. J lost 8 bases, V lost 2 bases, and 10 bases had no gene match. CDR3 in amino acids: CASSESPDRAEGYTF. The DNA of the CDR3 is TGTGCCAGCAGTGAATCCCCGGACAGGGCGGAAGGCTACACCTTC.

J is TRBJ2-1 and V is TRBV5-6; 12 positions agree with TRBD2. The CDR3 runs to 14 residues. V lost 0 bases, J lost 12 bases, and 4 bases stayed unmatched. Germline CDR1 and CDR2: SGHDT and YYEEEE. CDR3 bases: TGTGCCAGCAGCTTGGGACTAGCGGGAGAGGGGCAGTTCTTC. It codes for CASSLGLAGEGQFF.

The V and J genes are TRBV6-1 and TRBJ1-2, with D unclear. CDR1 and CDR2 (germline): MNHNS, SASEGT. The CDR3 sequence is 13 residues long. With 1 base removed from V and 4 bases from J, the gap between germline ends came to 7 bases. The CDR3 here is CASSEGGAYGYTF. The CDR3 DNA reads as TGTGCCAGCAGTGAAGGGGGAGCCTATGGCTACACCTTC.

The chain is built from TRBV28 and TRBJ2-3, with D unresolved. The germline gives CDR1 MDHEN, CDR2 SYDVKM. The ends were cut back, 2 bases at V and 0 bases at J, with 15 bases in the middle. This CDR3 has 17 residues. CDR3 DNA: TGTGCCAGCAGTTTAATCGGCGGAAAACATAGCACAGATACGCAGTATTTT. Protein sequence: CASSLIGGKHSTDTQYF.